What follows are 19 T cell receptor beta chains derived from one specimen sequenced in a study of a mutant IDH1 vaccine in newly diagnosed glioma. The antigens these receptors bind are not known. Time point of the sample: week 23, last vaccination. Doses consisted of 300 ug of mutant IDH1 20-mer peptide each, paired with topical imiquimod. The table came from immunoSEQ multiplex PCR; TCRdb's copy has only in-frame clones and leaves some out. This sample has about 65,000 clones; around 84% occur once, and the top ten carry 4%. The specimen comprised PBMCs, sampled from a glioma patient whose treatment included an IDH1 peptide vaccine. These receptors all stem from a man aged 25-45 years with glioma.

Here the CDR3 reads CASSQSLGQRGNTIYF. The CDR3 DNA reads as TGTGCCAGCAGTCAATCACTGGGACAGCGTGGAAACACCATATATTTT. The J gene is TRBJ1-3, the V gene TRBV11-2; the match to TRBD1 covers 7 bases. The CDR3 length is 16 residues. The germline gives CDR1 SGHAT, CDR2 FQNNGV. V was pared by 6 bases and J by 3 bases, with 11 bases of the junction left unmatched.

The chain uses TRBV10-3 and TRBJ2-3, with 12 bases identical to TRBD2. This CDR3 spans 17 amino acids. Germline V lookup: CDR1 ENHRY, CDR2 SYGVKD. The J segment lost 0 bases and the V segment lost 4 bases, leaving 5 bases of the junction unmatched. The CDR3, as DNA: TGTGCCATCAGTGGAGTCGGACTAGCGGGGAGCACAGATACGCAGTATTTT. Its protein product is CAISGVGLAGSTDTQYF.

The rearrangement links TRBV6-5 to TRBJ2-7; no reliable D call. Germline V gives CDR1 MNHEY, CDR2 SVGAGI. V was clipped by 0 bases and J by 6 bases, with 12 bases between them. The CDR3 has 14 residues. CDR3 in DNA: TGTGCCAGCAGTTACTCCCGGTCGGTCCTCGAGCAGTACTTC. Amino acid sequence: CASSYSRSVLEQYF.

This chain uses TRBV25-1 with TRBJ1-1, with 7 bases that match TRBD1. The CDR3 length is 16 residues. The junction had 15 bases not matched to a gene; V was cut back by 4 bases and J by 7 bases. CDR1 and CDR2 from the germline V gene are MGHDK and SYGVNS. The CDR3 region is CASSGEPQGMGIEAFF. The DNA of the CDR3 is TGTGCCAGCAGTGGAGAGCCACAGGGGATGGGTATTGAAGCTTTCTTT.

The chain uses TRBV5-1 and TRBJ1-4; a weak D match, TRBD1 (6 bases). V lost 4 bases and J 5 bases, leaving 18 bases between the germline ends. The CDR3 is 16 amino acids. Per the germline V gene, CDR1 is SGHRS and CDR2 is YFSETQ. The CDR3 DNA follows: TGCGCCAGCAGCCCGGCCGGGACACAAGAGAATGAAAAACTGTTTTTT. Translating it yields CASSPAGTQENEKLFF.

This chain links TRBV4-1 with TRBJ1-2; D gene unclear. The CDR3 loop spans 15 amino acids. From germline, CDR1 is MGHRA and CDR2 YSYEKL. Trimming shortened V by 4 bases and J by 4 bases, and 16 bases separated the two germline ends. The DNA for the CDR3 is TGCGCCAGCAGCCTGCGGGCTCCAGAACCCTATGGCTACACCTTC. It is translated as CASSLRAPEPYGYTF.

V gene TRBV6-4 combines with J gene TRBJ2-7; a weak D match, TRBD1 (6 bases). Between the trimmed V and J ends, which lost 3 bases and 4 bases, there was a span of 13 bases. The CDR3 is made up of 14 amino acids. Per the germline V gene, CDR1 is MRHNA and CDR2 is SNTAGT. This CDR3 is CASSEEEGGYEQYF. For the CDR3, the DNA is TGTGCCAGCAGTGAAGAAGAAGGGGGTTACGAGCAGTACTTC.

The gene calls are TRBV4-2 and TRBJ2-5; 7 bases are shared with TRBD2. The CDR3 length is 15 residues. V shed 10 bases, J shed 0 bases, and the junction held 11 bases outside the gene matches. Germline CDR1 and CDR2: LGHNA and YNFKEQ. The CDR3 is CATRNGGTNQETQYF. CDR3 nucleotides: TGTGCCACGCGGAACGGGGGGACCAACCAAGAGACCCAGTACTTC.

This clone was seen a single time. This rearrangement joins TRBV2 to TRBJ1-2; tentative D call: TRBD1 (5 bases). Germline CDR1 and CDR2: SNHLY and FYNNEI. Trimming cost V 0 bases and J 1 base, with 12 bases left between them. This CDR3 has 16 residues. This CDR3 reads CASSEAARVFNYGYTF. The CDR3 DNA is TGTGCCAGCAGTGAAGCGGCCAGGGTATTTAACTATGGCTACACCTTC.

The chain carries TRBV11-2 and TRBJ2-7; D not certain. V lost 1 base and J lost 0, with 10 bases in between. CDR1 is SGHAT and CDR2 is FQNNGV in the germline V gene. CDR3 length: 15 amino acids. This chain's CDR3 is CASSLVRVASYEQYF. The CDR3 region has the DNA TGTGCCAGCAGCTTAGTCCGGGTGGCCTCCTACGAGCAGTACTTC. Using reference TRBV11-2 and TRBJ2-7 for the parts outside the CDR3, the full variable domain is EAGVAQSPRYKIIEKRQSVAFWCNPISGHATLYWYQQILGQGPKLLIQFQNNGVVDDSQLPKDRFSAERLKGVDSTLKIQPAKLEDSAVYLCASSLVRVASYEQYFGPGTRLTVT.

The chain links TRBV29-1 to TRBJ2-7, with 8 bases lining up with TRBD2. After removal of 3 bases from V and 2 bases from J, the junction contained 6 bases not matched to a gene. The CDR3 is made up of 14 amino acids. Germline-derived CDR1 and CDR2 are SQVTM and ANQGSEA. The CDR3 coding sequence is TGCAGCGTTGAGTTAGCGGGGCCTGCCTACGAGCAGTACTTC. This gives the protein CSVELAGPAYEQYF.

The chain employs TRBV5-1 and TRBJ2-3; 8 bases line up with TRBD2. CDR3 length equals 17 residues. The junction had 10 bases not matched to a gene; V was cut back by 0 bases and J by 4 bases. Germline lookup yields CDR1 SGHRS and CDR2 YFSETQ. CDR3 in DNA: TGCGCCAGCAGCTTGGCCGGAGCGGGGGCCCCTCCAGATACGCAGTATTTT. As protein: CASSLAGAGAPPDTQYF.

This rearrangement joins TRBV19 to TRBJ1-4, with a weak D call TRBD1 (5 bases). V was trimmed by 5 bases and J by 8 bases, leaving 18 bases between them. Germline assignment: CDR1 LNHDA and CDR2 SQIVND (reference sequence). The CDR3 is 15 amino acids. CDR3 sequence reads: CASSPGTAAWEKLFF. The CDR3 region has the DNA TGTGCCAGTAGTCCGGGGACGGCCGCGTGGGAAAAACTGTTTTTT.

A few counts support this clone. This rearrangement joins TRBV7-6 to TRBJ1-1; D call uncertain. Germline assignment: CDR1 SGHVS and CDR2 FNYEAQ. The CDR3 runs 12 residues. Trimming left V 5 bases short and J 5 bases short, with 9 bases between. CDR3 sequence reads: CASSPVGTEAFF. In DNA, the CDR3 is TGTGCCAGCAGCCCAGTCGGGACTGAAGCTTTCTTT.

The V and J genes are TRBV27 and TRBJ2-3; unclear D gene. V was trimmed by 4 bases and J by 6 bases, leaving 11 bases between them. The CDR3 is 13 residues long. Germline-derived CDR1 and CDR2 are MNHEY and SMNVEV (reference sequence). CDR3 in amino acids: CASSSSYWDTQYF. Written as DNA, the CDR3 is TGTGCCAGCAGTTCCTCTTATTGGGATACGCAGTATTTT.

This rearrangement joins TRBV15 to TRBJ2-2, with 9 bases lining up with TRBD1. J lost 4 bases, V lost 0 bases, and 3 bases had no gene match. The CDR3 loop spans 16 amino acids. Per germline, CDR1 LNHNV and CDR2 YYDKDF (reference sequence). The CDR3 sequence is CATSRDMTGGTGELFF. The CDR3 region has the DNA TGTGCCACCAGCAGAGATATGACAGGGGGCACCGGGGAGCTGTTTTTT.

With regard to this clone: One junction end does not reproduce the germline sequence, and a read error may be involved. The rearrangement joins TRBV9 to TRBJ2-1; TRBD2 matches 11 bases. Per germline, CDR1 SGDLS and CDR2 YYNGEE. This CDR3 is 18 amino acids long. Here the CDR3 DNA reads TGTACCAGCAGCGTAGGGTCCCTAGCGGGGGGCACTTACAATGAGCAGTTCTTC. Translation: CTSSVGSLAGGTYNEQFF.

The V call is TRBV7-8, the J call TRBJ1-2; no clear D gene. Germline CDR1 reads SGHVS; CDR2 reads FQNEAQ. The germline V and J ends were trimmed by 5 bases and 4 bases, with 8 bases remaining between them. The CDR3 contains 12 residues. The CDR3, as DNA: TGTGCCAGCAGCAAGACAATCTATGGCTACACCTTC. Translation gives CASSKTIYGYTF.

The rearrangement uses TRBV6-4 and TRBJ2-1, with 11 bases lining up with TRBD2. This CDR3 spans 15 amino acids. Germline loops: CDR1 MRHNA, CDR2 SNTAGT. V dropped 4 bases and J dropped 3; count of bases not matched to a gene: 2. The CDR3 coding sequence is TGTGCCAGCAGTGTTCTAGCGGGGGGCTACAATGAGCAGTTCTTC. It encodes CASSVLAGGYNEQFF.